The rows below give T cell receptor beta chains drawn from one sample of a study of blood T cell repertoires in COVID-19. Libraries were prepared by immunoSEQ multiplex PCR; TCRdb keeps only in-frame clonotypes and omits some of them. The data contain 300,000 to 450,000 clones, about 90% of them singletons. The source material was peripheral blood. The receptors were gathered from a woman aged 30 to 39 with COVID-19, enrolled during active disease. CDR3s include the opening cysteine and the closing phenylalanine or tryptophan. A D gene is named only where the DNA matches it firmly. Clone size is not always given. Where it is, it says once, few, many or a class for expanded clones.

d_gene: .
v_gene: TRBV24-1
abundance: .
j_gene: TRBJ2-5
CDR3aa: CATSDYSGVGTQYF
CDR3nt: TGTGCCACCAGTGATTATTCAGGGGTTGGGACCCAGTACTTC

d_gene: .
v_gene: TRBV28
abundance: .
j_gene: TRBJ2-7
CDR3aa: CASSLYGRAHF
CDR3nt: TGTGCCAGCAGTTTATATGGGCGGGCCCACTTC

d_gene: .
v_gene: TRBV18
abundance: .
j_gene: TRBJ1-2
CDR3aa: CASSPDRTYGYTF
CDR3nt: TGTGCCAGCTCACCCGACAGAACCTATGGCTACACCTTC

d_gene: TRBD1
v_gene: TRBV7-9
abundance: .
j_gene: TRBJ2-7
CDR3aa: CASEYPDRGGYEQYF
CDR3nt: TGTGCCAGTGAATACCCGGACAGGGGAGGCTACGAGCAGTACTTC

d_gene: .
v_gene: TRBV7-2
abundance: .
j_gene: TRBJ1-2
CDR3aa: CASSLELGGWGDGYTF
CDR3nt: TGTGCCAGCAGCTTAGAATTGGGGGGATGGGGGGATGGCTACACCTTC

d_gene: .
v_gene: TRBV12-5
abundance: .
j_gene: TRBJ2-1
CDR3aa: CASGGGTEYNEQFF
CDR3nt: TGTGCTAGTGGTGGCGGGACCGAGTACAATGAGCAGTTCTTC

d_gene: TRBD2
v_gene: TRBV28
abundance: .
j_gene: TRBJ2-3
CDR3aa: CASSLTSGGAGTQYF
CDR3nt: TGTGCCAGCAGTCTGACTAGCGGGGGGGCCGGTACGCAGTATTTT

d_gene: .
v_gene: TRBV27
abundance: .
j_gene: TRBJ1-1
CDR3aa: CASSLNRGTNTEAFF
CDR3nt: TGTGCCAGCAGTTTAAATCGGGGGACGAACACTGAAGCTTTCTTT

d_gene: TRBD2
v_gene: TRBV7-2
abundance: .
j_gene: TRBJ2-3
CDR3aa: CASSLEAGGPYTQYF
CDR3nt: TGTGCCAGCAGCTTAGAAGCGGGGGGGCCTTATACGCAGTATTTT

d_gene: .
v_gene: TRBV5-1
abundance: .
j_gene: TRBJ1-2
CDR3aa: CASSLDRVEVYGYTF
CDR3nt: TGCGCCAGCAGCTTGGACAGGGTCGAGGTTTATGGCTACACCTTC

d_gene: TRBD2
v_gene: TRBV6-6
abundance: .
j_gene: TRBJ2-5
CDR3aa: CASSKRLAPKVETQYF
CDR3nt: TGTGCCAGCAGTAAGCGACTAGCCCCGAAGGTGGAGACCCAGTACTTC

d_gene: TRBD2
v_gene: TRBV6-5
abundance: .
j_gene: TRBJ2-7
CDR3aa: CASSSERAGGAYEQYF
CDR3nt: TGTGCCAGCAGTTCTGAAAGAGCGGGGGGAGCCTACGAGCAGTACTTC

d_gene: TRBD2
v_gene: TRBV9
abundance: .
j_gene: TRBJ2-5
CDR3aa: CASTPSGGLPAETQYF
CDR3nt: TGTGCCAGCACCCCTAGCGGGGGGCTCCCCGCAGAGACCCAGTACTTC

d_gene: TRBD1
v_gene: TRBV7-9
abundance: few
j_gene: TRBJ2-1
CDR3aa: CASSPDRGSYNEQFF
CDR3nt: TGTGCCAGCAGCCCTGACAGGGGGTCCTACAATGAGCAGTTCTTC

d_gene: .
v_gene: TRBV13
abundance: .
j_gene: TRBJ2-3
CDR3aa: CASSSGGRADTQYF
CDR3nt: TGTGCCAGCAGCTCCGGGGGGCGGGCAGATACGCAGTATTTT

d_gene: TRBD2
v_gene: TRBV7-2
abundance: .
j_gene: TRBJ2-3
CDR3aa: CASRPGGIDTQYF
CDR3nt: TGTGCCAGCAGGCCGGGGGGGATAGATACGCAGTATTTT

d_gene: TRBD1
v_gene: TRBV28
abundance: .
j_gene: TRBJ2-5
CDR3aa: CASRGQGKGETQYF
CDR3nt: TGTGCCAGCAGGGGACAGGGGAAGGGAGAGACCCAGTACTTC

d_gene: TRBD2
v_gene: TRBV6-5
abundance: .
j_gene: TRBJ2-3
CDR3aa: CASSPREGLPSQYF
CDR3nt: TGTGCCAGCAGCCCCCGGGAGGGACTCCCATCGCAGTATTTT

d_gene: .
v_gene: TRBV14
abundance: .
j_gene: TRBJ2-1
CDR3aa: CASSQGDTYNEQFF
CDR3nt: TGTGCCAGCAGCCAAGGGGACACCTACAATGAGCAGTTCTTC

d_gene: .
v_gene: TRBV28
abundance: .
j_gene: TRBJ2-5
CDR3aa: CASSFTGEVGETQYF
CDR3nt: TGTGCCAGCAGTTTTACAGGGGAGGTCGGGGAGACCCAGTACTTC

d_gene: TRBD1
v_gene: TRBV30
abundance: once
j_gene: TRBJ1-6
CDR3aa: CAWRQGFSRSYNSPLHF
CDR3nt: TGTGCCTGGAGACAGGGGTTCTCTAGATCCTATAATTCACCCCTCCACTTT

d_gene: TRBD1
v_gene: TRBV10-3
abundance: .
j_gene: TRBJ1-2
CDR3aa: CAISLRGTGGGYTF
CDR3nt: TGTGCCATCAGTTTACGCGGGACAGGGGGCGGCTACACCTTC

d_gene: TRBD2
v_gene: TRBV9
abundance: .
j_gene: TRBJ2-2
CDR3aa: CASSGTSGSTGELFF
CDR3nt: TGTGCCAGCAGCGGGACTAGCGGGAGTACCGGGGAGCTGTTTTTT

d_gene: .
v_gene: TRBV15
abundance: .
j_gene: TRBJ1-5
CDR3aa: CATSRGQGYNQPQHF
CDR3nt: TGTGCCACCAGCAGAGGGCAGGGGTACAATCAGCCCCAGCATTTT

d_gene: .
v_gene: TRBV25-1
abundance: .
j_gene: TRBJ1-2
CDR3aa: CASSDFIVYTF
CDR3nt: TGTGCCAGCAGTGACTTTATCGTCTACACCTTC

d_gene: TRBD1
v_gene: TRBV7-2
abundance: .
j_gene: TRBJ1-2
CDR3aa: CASSFDRDYGYTF
CDR3nt: TGTGCCAGCAGCTTTGACAGGGACTATGGCTACACCTTC

d_gene: .
v_gene: TRBV28
abundance: few
j_gene: TRBJ2-7
CDR3aa: CASSSSDRLRQYF
CDR3nt: TGTGCCAGCAGTTCGTCGGACAGATTAAGGCAGTACTTC

d_gene: .
v_gene: TRBV10-3
abundance: .
j_gene: TRBJ1-6
CDR3aa: CAIRLSRGDSPLHF
CDR3nt: TGTGCCATCAGGCTAAGCAGGGGTGATTCACCCCTCCACTTT

d_gene: .
v_gene: TRBV28
abundance: .
j_gene: TRBJ1-2
CDR3aa: CASRTQGTWGGYTF
CDR3nt: TGTGCCAGCAGAACGCAGGGGACCTGGGGCGGCTACACCTTC

d_gene: TRBD2
v_gene: TRBV20-1
abundance: .
j_gene: TRBJ2-3
CDR3aa: CSASPLRASGGTDTQYF
CDR3nt: TGCAGTGCTAGTCCGCTGAGGGCTAGCGGAGGCACAGATACGCAGTATTTT

d_gene: .
v_gene: TRBV7-9
abundance: .
j_gene: TRBJ1-5
CDR3aa: CASSVGGVNQPQHF
CDR3nt: TGTGCCAGCAGCGTAGGGGGGGTAAATCAGCCCCAGCATTTT

d_gene: .
v_gene: TRBV7-2
abundance: .
j_gene: TRBJ2-7
CDR3aa: CASNLGTGTYEQYF
CDR3nt: TGTGCCAGCAATTTGGGTACAGGGACCTACGAGCAGTACTTC

d_gene: .
v_gene: TRBV7-9
abundance: .
j_gene: TRBJ1-4
CDR3aa: CASSRVMGGTTNEKLFF
CDR3nt: TGTGCCAGCAGCCGCGTTATGGGGGGAACAACTAATGAAAAACTGTTTTTT

d_gene: .
v_gene: TRBV5-8
abundance: .
j_gene: TRBJ2-3
CDR3aa: CASSPRGFGTDTQYF
CDR3nt: TGTGCCAGCAGTCCCCGAGGGTTCGGCACAGATACGCAGTATTTT